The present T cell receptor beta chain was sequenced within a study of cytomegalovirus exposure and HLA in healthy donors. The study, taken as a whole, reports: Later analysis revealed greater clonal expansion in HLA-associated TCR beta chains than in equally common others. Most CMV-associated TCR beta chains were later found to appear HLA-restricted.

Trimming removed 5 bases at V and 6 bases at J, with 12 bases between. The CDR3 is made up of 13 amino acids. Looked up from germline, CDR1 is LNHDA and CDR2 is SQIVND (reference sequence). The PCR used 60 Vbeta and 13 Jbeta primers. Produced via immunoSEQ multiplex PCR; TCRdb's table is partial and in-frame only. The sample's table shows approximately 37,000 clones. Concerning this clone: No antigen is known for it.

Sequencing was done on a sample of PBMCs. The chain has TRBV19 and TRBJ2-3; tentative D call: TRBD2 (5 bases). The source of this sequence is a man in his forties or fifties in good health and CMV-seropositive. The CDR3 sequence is CASSYGEYDTQYF. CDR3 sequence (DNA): TGTGCCAGTAGTTACGGGGAGTACGATACGCAGTATTTT.